This is a list of T cell receptor beta chains from one sample in a study of T cells after posttransplantation cyclophosphamide. TCRdb's table, derived via immunoSEQ multiplex PCR, lists solely in-frame clones and lacks some. The data hold tens of thousands of clones, with around 80% observed a single time. The source was CD4+ T cells sorted from blood, collected approximately 2,000 days after a stem cell transplant with posttransplant cyclophosphamide. The receptors shown here come from a female patient aged 35 to 55 who received an allogeneic stem cell transplant from a related donor, was CMV-positive, and had no GVHD. Certain T cells may be donor cells from the graft. The CDR3 runs from the conserved cysteine through the conserved F or W. Fields, in order: V gene, CDR3 length, D gene, J gene, clone size, CDR3 protein, CDR3 DNA. A D gene is named only where the DNA matches it firmly. Clone size is not always given. Where it is, it says once, few, many or a class for expanded clones.

V: TRBV11-1
length: 17
D: TRBD1
J: TRBJ2-4
size: NA
CDR3: CASSPRTGGLAKNIQYF
DNA: TGTGCCAGCAGCCCACGGACAGGGGGGTTAGCCAAAAACATTCAGTACTTC

V: TRBV7-2
length: 17
D: TRBD2
J: TRBJ2-2
size: NA
CDR3: CASSFPLGLVDTGELFF
DNA: TGTGCCAGCAGCTTCCCCTTGGGACTAGTGGACACCGGGGAGCTGTTTTTT

V: TRBV5-4
length: 12
D: NA
J: TRBJ1-4
size: NA
CDR3: CASSRGGEKLFF
DNA: TGTGCCAGCAGCCGGGGAGGTGAAAAACTGTTTTTT

V: TRBV10-3
length: 12
D: TRBD2
J: TRBJ2-2
size: NA
CDR3: CATLRGAGELFF
DNA: TGTGCCACCCTACGGGGGGCCGGGGAGCTGTTTTTT

V: TRBV7-3
length: 15
D: TRBD2
J: TRBJ2-1
size: few
CDR3: CASSLGGGGFNEQFF
DNA: TGTGCCAGCAGCTTGGGCGGGGGGGGCTTCAATGAGCAGTTCTTC

V: TRBV7-2
length: 14
D: TRBD1
J: TRBJ1-4
size: once
CDR3: CASSSRQGWEKLFF
DNA: TGTGCCAGCAGCTCCCGACAGGGATGGGAAAAACTGTTTTTT

V: TRBV6-5
length: 15
D: NA
J: TRBJ1-2
size: NA
CDR3: CASSSPGLEGYGYTF
DNA: TGTGCCAGCAGTTCCCCGGGACTCGAGGGCTATGGCTACACCTTC

V: TRBV10-3
length: 16
D: TRBD2
J: TRBJ2-5
size: NA
CDR3: CAIRRTSGGAGETQYF
DNA: TGTGCCATCAGGAGGACTAGCGGGGGTGCAGGGGAGACCCAGTACTTC

V: TRBV18
length: 16
D: TRBD1
J: TRBJ1-1
size: once
CDR3: CASSPLWTGANTEAFF
DNA: TGTGCCAGCTCACCCCTCTGGACAGGGGCGAACACTGAAGCTTTCTTT

V: TRBV5-5
length: 13
D: TRBD1
J: TRBJ2-3
size: NA
CDR3: CASSLWGTGTQYF
DNA: TGTGCCAGCAGCTTGTGGGGGACAGGGACGCAGTATTTT

V: TRBV6-5
length: 15
D: NA
J: TRBJ1-3
size: NA
CDR3: CASSYGAEKGNTIYF
DNA: TGTGCCAGCAGTTACGGGGCAGAGAAGGGAAACACCATATATTTT

V: TRBV9
length: 14
D: NA
J: TRBJ1-4
size: NA
CDR3: CASSPGGTNEKLFF
DNA: TGTGCCAGCAGCCCCGGGGGAACTAATGAAAAACTGTTTTTT

V: TRBV23-1
length: 15
D: TRBD1
J: TRBJ1-2
size: NA
CDR3: CASSHPSDRGYGYTF
DNA: TGCGCCAGCAGTCACCCGTCCGACAGGGGATATGGCTACACCTTC

V: TRBV18
length: 16
D: NA
J: TRBJ1-1
size: once
CDR3: CASSPLGTSLNTEAFF
DNA: TGTGCCAGCTCACCTCTCGGGACATCCTTGAACACTGAAGCTTTCTTT

V: TRBV19
length: 13
D: NA
J: TRBJ2-7
size: NA
CDR3: CASSISQSGEQYF
DNA: TGTGCCAGTAGTATAAGTCAAAGCGGCGAGCAGTACTTC

V: TRBV28
length: 15
D: TRBD1
J: TRBJ2-7
size: NA
CDR3: CASSSLQGGRYEQYF
DNA: TGTGCCAGCAGTTCTCTACAGGGGGGAAGATACGAGCAGTACTTC

V: TRBV28
length: 15
D: TRBD1
J: TRBJ2-3
size: NA
CDR3: CASSLSGGPTDTQYF
DNA: TGTGCCAGCAGTTTGTCAGGGGGCCCCACAGATACGCAGTATTTT

V: TRBV11-1
length: 18
D: TRBD1
J: TRBJ1-1
size: NA
CDR3: CASSLRFGQGILNTEAFF
DNA: TGTGCCAGCAGCCTAAGATTCGGACAGGGAATATTGAACACTGAAGCTTTCTTT

V: TRBV7-8
length: 15
D: NA
J: TRBJ2-7
size: NA
CDR3: CASSLARGGSYEQYF
DNA: TGTGCCAGCAGCTTAGCCAGGGGAGGGTCCTACGAGCAGTACTTC

V: TRBV19
length: 13
D: NA
J: TRBJ1-1
size: NA
CDR3: CASSQTGNTEAFF
DNA: TGTGCCAGTAGTCAGACAGGGAACACTGAAGCTTTCTTT

V: TRBV6-1
length: 15
D: NA
J: TRBJ1-5
size: few
CDR3: CASSVGPVRNQPQHF
DNA: TGTGCCAGCAGTGTGGGGCCAGTCCGCAATCAGCCCCAGCATTTT

V: TRBV7-9
length: 14
D: NA
J: TRBJ2-7
size: NA
CDR3: CASEVMDYSYEQYF
DNA: TGTGCCAGCGAAGTTATGGACTACTCCTACGAGCAGTACTTC

V: TRBV6-1
length: 14
D: NA
J: TRBJ2-1
size: NA
CDR3: CASSESGDVNEQFF
DNA: TGTGCCAGCAGTGAAAGCGGAGACGTCAATGAGCAGTTCTTC

V: TRBV28
length: 16
D: NA
J: TRBJ1-4
size: NA
CDR3: CASSLVAGMGNEKLFF
DNA: TGTGCCAGCAGTTTAGTGGCAGGAATGGGTAATGAAAAACTGTTTTTT

V: TRBV5-1
length: 14
D: NA
J: TRBJ2-7
size: NA
CDR3: CASSSEGGVYEQYF
DNA: TGCGCCAGCAGCTCGGAGGGAGGAGTCTACGAGCAGTACTTC

V: TRBV6-1
length: 15
D: TRBD2
J: TRBJ2-2
size: NA
CDR3: CASTGGGVNTGELFF
DNA: TGTGCCAGCACTGGCGGGGGTGTTAACACCGGGGAGCTGTTTTTT

V: TRBV5-1
length: 13
D: TRBD1
J: TRBJ1-2
size: few
CDR3: CASSLGTANGYTF
DNA: TGCGCCAGCAGCTTAGGGACAGCGAATGGCTACACCTTC

V: TRBV6-6
length: 14
D: NA
J: TRBJ1-5
size: NA
CDR3: CASSYFPGNQPQHF
DNA: TGTGCCAGCAGTTACTTTCCAGGGAATCAGCCCCAGCATTTT

V: TRBV5-4
length: 13
D: TRBD1
J: TRBJ2-7
size: NA
CDR3: CASSQLTGGEQYF
DNA: TGTGCCAGCAGTCAACTCACAGGGGGCGAGCAGTACTTC

V: TRBV2
length: 16
D: NA
J: TRBJ2-3
size: NA
CDR3: CASRETRQARADTQYF
DNA: TGTGCCAGCAGGGAAACGAGACAGGCGAGGGCAGATACGCAGTATTTT

V: TRBV2
length: 17
D: TRBD2
J: TRBJ2-2
size: NA
CDR3: CASSESGGAAATGELFF
DNA: TGTGCCAGCAGTGAATCGGGGGGGGCGGCGGCCACCGGGGAGCTGTTTTTT

V: TRBV9
length: 14
D: TRBD1
J: TRBJ2-2
size: NA
CDR3: CASSASPGGGELFF
DNA: TGTGCCAGCAGCGCCAGCCCAGGGGGCGGGGAGCTGTTTTTT

V: TRBV27
length: 13
D: NA
J: TRBJ2-2
size: NA
CDR3: CASSLMRTGELFF
DNA: TGTGCCAGCAGTTTAATGAGGACCGGGGAGCTGTTTTTT

V: TRBV18
length: 14
D: TRBD1
J: TRBJ1-1
size: NA
CDR3: CASSLGQTNTEAFF
DNA: TGTGCCAGCTCACTGGGACAGACGAACACTGAAGCTTTCTTT

V: TRBV19
length: 15
D: NA
J: TRBJ2-3
size: NA
CDR3: CASSAAFRGTDTQYF
DNA: TGTGCCAGTAGTGCCGCCTTCAGGGGCACAGATACGCAGTATTTT

V: TRBV7-2
length: 18
D: TRBD2
J: TRBJ2-1
size: NA
CDR3: CASSLASSGGVNYNEQFF
DNA: TGTGCCAGCAGCTTAGCTTCTAGCGGGGGGGTTAACTACAATGAGCAGTTCTTC

V: TRBV4-1
length: 16
D: NA
J: TRBJ2-3
size: NA
CDR3: CASSHRDKEAPDTQYF
DNA: TGCGCCAGCAGCCACCGGGACAAAGAGGCGCCGGATACGCAGTATTTT

V: TRBV12-5
length: 18
D: TRBD1
J: TRBJ1-5
size: NA
CDR3: CASGLVRKKDRYNQPQHF
DNA: TGTGCTAGTGGTTTGGTACGGAAGAAGGACAGGTACAATCAGCCCCAGCATTTT

V: TRBV19
length: 13
D: NA
J: TRBJ1-5
size: NA
CDR3: CASSGGAGQPQHF
DNA: TGTGCCAGTAGTGGGGGGGCTGGTCAGCCCCAGCATTTT

V: TRBV6-5
length: 15
D: NA
J: TRBJ1-2
size: NA
CDR3: CASTRGGPSNYGYTF
DNA: TGTGCCAGCACCCGGGGGGGACCCTCTAACTATGGCTACACCTTC

V: TRBV19
length: 15
D: NA
J: TRBJ2-7
size: NA
CDR3: CASSSKPRGAGGAYF
DNA: TGTGCCAGTAGTTCAAAACCTCGCGGGGCTGGTGGTGCGTACTTC

V: TRBV6-6
length: 15
D: NA
J: TRBJ2-2
size: NA
CDR3: CASSASDKGTGELFF
DNA: TGTGCCAGCAGTGCCTCGGACAAGGGAACCGGGGAGCTGTTTTTT

V: TRBV9
length: 15
D: TRBD1
J: TRBJ1-2
size: once
CDR3: CASSTTGQANYGYTF
DNA: TGTGCCAGCAGCACGACAGGGCAAGCTAACTATGGCTACACCTTC

V: TRBV2
length: 16
D: TRBD1
J: TRBJ1-6
size: few
CDR3: CASSQTGGSSDSPLHF
DNA: TGTGCCAGCAGTCAGACAGGGGGTAGTTCGGATTCACCCCTCCACTTT

V: TRBV7-2
length: 14
D: NA
J: TRBJ2-3
size: NA
CDR3: CASSFTGFTDTQYF
DNA: TGTGCCAGCAGCTTTACAGGGTTCACAGATACGCAGTATTTT

V: TRBV19
length: 20
D: TRBD1
J: TRBJ1-2
size: NA
CDR3: CASSTPPTGTALSLGYGYTF
DNA: TGTGCCAGTAGTACTCCACCCACCGGGACAGCTTTATCCTTGGGATATGGCTACACCTTC

V: TRBV29-1
length: 12
D: TRBD1
J: TRBJ2-1
size: NA
CDR3: CSARDRGDEQFF
DNA: TGCAGCGCCCGGGACAGGGGTGATGAGCAGTTCTTC

V: TRBV19
length: 14
D: TRBD1
J: TRBJ2-5
size: NA
CDR3: CASKPGQGGETQYF
DNA: TGTGCCAGTAAACCCGGACAGGGCGGGGAGACCCAGTACTTC

V: TRBV19
length: 17
D: TRBD1
J: TRBJ2-1
size: NA
CDR3: CASSIGSGTGSYNEQFF
DNA: TGTGCCAGTAGTATCGGATCCGGGACAGGGTCCTACAATGAGCAGTTCTTC

V: TRBV29-1
length: 14
D: NA
J: TRBJ2-7
size: NA
CDR3: CSVTQGAIESEQYF
DNA: TGCAGCGTGACACAGGGTGCAATCGAGAGCGAGCAGTACTTC

V: TRBV23-1
length: 15
D: NA
J: TRBJ1-5
size: NA
CDR3: CASTPVWSCNQPQHF
DNA: TGCGCCAGCACCCCCGTTTGGAGCTGCAATCAGCCCCAGCATTTT

V: TRBV25-1
length: 15
D: TRBD1
J: TRBJ2-7
size: once
CDR3: CASSETGVKPYEQYF
DNA: TGTGCCAGCAGTGAAACAGGGGTCAAACCCTACGAGCAGTACTTC

V: TRBV2
length: 15
D: TRBD2
J: TRBJ2-3
size: NA
CDR3: CASRAAGVRTDTQYF
DNA: TGTGCCAGCAGGGCGGCGGGGGTTCGCACAGATACGCAGTATTTT

V: TRBV6-1
length: 14
D: NA
J: TRBJ1-2
size: NA
CDR3: CASSVRQGHYGYTF
DNA: TGTGCCAGCAGTGTACGGCAGGGGCACTATGGCTACACCTTC

V: TRBV7-9
length: 13
D: NA
J: TRBJ2-1
size: NA
CDR3: CASSLIQYNEQFF
DNA: TGTGCCAGCAGCTTAATACAGTACAATGAGCAGTTCTTC